This TCR beta chain was identified in a study of beta chain features in type 1 diabetes. Broader study findings: The study found fewer insertions and more deletions at VDJ junctions in type 1 diabetes patients.

The CDR3 sequence is 15 residues long. The germline CDR1 and CDR2 sequences are SGHVS and FQNEAQ. Deletions cut 3 bases from V and 0 bases from J, with 9 bases between. With regard to this clone: Its target is not known.

As every portion of the isolated RNA was reverse transcribed, the sequencing read expressed TCRB transcripts. The read count averaged about 3.57 million across naive, central memory and regulatory T cell samples. TCRdb's copy holds only in-frame clones and misses some; the assay was immunoSEQ multiplex PCR. The sample includes roughly 150,000 clones, just over 9% of them seen just once. The TCR was taken from a young woman in good health. Sequencing input: central memory CD4+ T cells from blood. The gene calls are TRBV7-8 and TRBJ2-1; D uncertain. CDR3 sequence (DNA): TGTGCCAGCAGCTTCCTTCTAAGCTCCTACAATGAGCAGTTCTTC. It encodes CASSFLLSSYNEQFF.